Here is one TCR beta chain with its context. Assay used: immunoSEQ multiplex PCR; TCRdb lists only in-frame clones, some missing. This sample yields roughly 36,000 clones, of which around 88% are seen a single time; 0.97% belongs to the top ten. This sample stems from a study of STAT5B mutations in CD4+ large granular lymphocyte leukemia. This CDR3 contains 17 residues. Trimming at V came to 5 bases and at J to 4 bases, leaving 10 bases not matched to a gene. Germline CDR1 reads SGHNT; CDR2 reads YENEEA. Material: CD4+ T cells from blood buffy coats. V gene TRBV11-3 combines with J gene TRBJ2-1; 11 nucleotides agree with TRBD2. The sequence was collected from a human donor in good health. The CDR3 loop is CASSPRSGTSGYNEQFF. The CDR3 DNA follows: TGTGCCAGCAGCCCACGGTCCGGGACTAGCGGTTACAATGAGCAGTTCTTC.